The 9 T cell receptor beta chains below were found in one sample sequenced in a study of OX40 agonist ivuxolimab in advanced cancers. Only in-frame clones appear in the TCRdb table, and some are missing; sequencing was by immunoSEQ multiplex PCR. The sample holds more than 50,000 clones, more than 80% seen once. The sequencing used CD4+ or CD8+ T cells sorted from blood, collected in a trial of the OX40 agonist ivuxolimab. Receptors were obtained from an adult with an advanced solid tumor such as melanoma, head and neck, liver or kidney cancer.

The J gene is TRBJ2-1, the V gene TRBV27; 7 nucleotides match TRBD2. The junction had 14 bases not matched to a gene; V was cut back by 6 bases and J by 6 bases. This CDR3 is built from 16 residues. CDR1 MNHEY and CDR2 SMNVEV come from the germline V gene (reference sequence). The CDR3 reads CASRLHLADLGNEQFF. CDR3 DNA: TGTGCCAGCAGACTACACCTAGCGGACCTCGGCAATGAGCAGTTCTTC.

The CDR3 reads CASSSGTPKQYF. CDR3 sequence (DNA): TGTGCCAGCAGCTCTGGGACGCCGAAGCAGTACTTC. The chain links TRBV5-6 to TRBJ2-7; perhaps D is TRBD1 or TRBD2 (5 bases each). This CDR3 contains 12 residues. The V gene's germline CDR1 is SGHDT and CDR2 YYEEEE. Deletions cut 3 bases from V and 8 bases from J, with 12 bases between.

With respect to this clone: One end of the junction fails to match germline, which may point to a read error. The rearrangement links TRBV4-2 to TRBJ1-3; D gene unclear. Germline lookup yields CDR1 LGHNA and CDR2 YNFKEQ. The CDR3 loop spans 17 amino acids. Here the CDR3 reads CASTQGSGPSSGNTIYF. CDR3 sequence (DNA): TGTGCCAGCACCCAAGGGTCAGGACCGAGCTCTGGAAACACCATATATTTT.

The chain employs TRBV7-2 and TRBJ2-1; D call uncertain. The CDR3 sequence is 15 residues long. With 5 bases removed from V and 10 bases from J, the gap between germline ends came to 21 bases. Germline V gene lookup returns CDR1 SGHTA and CDR2 FQGNSA. CDR3 residues: CASSRMDPRVGEQFF. The CDR3 bases are TGTGCCAGCAGCCGGATGGATCCACGAGTGGGGGAGCAGTTCTTC.

The rearrangement links TRBV7-3 to TRBJ2-3; TRBD2 might be the D (6 bases). V gave up 3 bases and J gave up 4 bases, with 14 bases separating them. The CDR3 has 15 amino acids. The germline gives CDR1 SGHTA, CDR2 FQGTGA. This chain's CDR3 is CASSLLSSESDTQYF. CDR3 DNA: TGTGCCAGCAGCTTGTTGTCTAGCGAATCAGATACGCAGTATTTT.

The chain has TRBV18 and TRBJ1-6; D may be TRBD1 (6 bases). The germline gives CDR1 KGHSH, CDR2 LQKENI. V lost 3 bases and J lost 8, with 14 bases in between. The CDR3 extends over 15 amino acids. CDR3 residues: CASSPQGSGDSPLHF. In DNA form, the CDR3 reads TGTGCCAGCTCACCGCAGGGGAGTGGGGATTCACCCCTCCACTTT.

The genes are TRBV19 and TRBJ1-2; D perhaps matches TRBD1 (6 bases). The germline V gene has CDR1 LNHDA and CDR2 SQIVND (reference sequence). V was clipped by 7 bases and J by 3 bases, with 18 bases between them. CDR3 length equals 15 residues. CDR3 region: CASTAGQLLHYGYTF. The DNA of the CDR3 is TGTGCCAGTACTGCCGGACAGTTATTACACTATGGCTACACCTTC.

The chain is built from TRBV9 and TRBJ2-7; D possibly matches TRBD1 or TRBD2 (5 bases each). The V gene lost 0 bases and the J gene lost 2 bases, with 12 bases spanning the gap. The CDR3 has 15 amino acids. Germline V gives CDR1 SGDLS, CDR2 YYNGEE. CDR3 residues: CASSVEGSSTYEQYF. CDR3 nucleotides: TGTGCCAGCAGCGTAGAGGGGAGCTCTACCTACGAGCAGTACTTC.

This clone has just one count. The V gene is TRBV28, the J gene TRBJ2-7; a possible D gene is TRBD1 (5 bases). The CDR3 loop spans 11 amino acids. The V gene lost 7 bases and the J gene lost 4 bases, with 8 bases spanning the gap. Germline V gives CDR1 MDHEN, CDR2 SYDVKM. The CDR3 reads CASTTAYEQYF. DNA for the CDR3: TGTGCCAGCACGACAGCATACGAGCAGTACTTC.